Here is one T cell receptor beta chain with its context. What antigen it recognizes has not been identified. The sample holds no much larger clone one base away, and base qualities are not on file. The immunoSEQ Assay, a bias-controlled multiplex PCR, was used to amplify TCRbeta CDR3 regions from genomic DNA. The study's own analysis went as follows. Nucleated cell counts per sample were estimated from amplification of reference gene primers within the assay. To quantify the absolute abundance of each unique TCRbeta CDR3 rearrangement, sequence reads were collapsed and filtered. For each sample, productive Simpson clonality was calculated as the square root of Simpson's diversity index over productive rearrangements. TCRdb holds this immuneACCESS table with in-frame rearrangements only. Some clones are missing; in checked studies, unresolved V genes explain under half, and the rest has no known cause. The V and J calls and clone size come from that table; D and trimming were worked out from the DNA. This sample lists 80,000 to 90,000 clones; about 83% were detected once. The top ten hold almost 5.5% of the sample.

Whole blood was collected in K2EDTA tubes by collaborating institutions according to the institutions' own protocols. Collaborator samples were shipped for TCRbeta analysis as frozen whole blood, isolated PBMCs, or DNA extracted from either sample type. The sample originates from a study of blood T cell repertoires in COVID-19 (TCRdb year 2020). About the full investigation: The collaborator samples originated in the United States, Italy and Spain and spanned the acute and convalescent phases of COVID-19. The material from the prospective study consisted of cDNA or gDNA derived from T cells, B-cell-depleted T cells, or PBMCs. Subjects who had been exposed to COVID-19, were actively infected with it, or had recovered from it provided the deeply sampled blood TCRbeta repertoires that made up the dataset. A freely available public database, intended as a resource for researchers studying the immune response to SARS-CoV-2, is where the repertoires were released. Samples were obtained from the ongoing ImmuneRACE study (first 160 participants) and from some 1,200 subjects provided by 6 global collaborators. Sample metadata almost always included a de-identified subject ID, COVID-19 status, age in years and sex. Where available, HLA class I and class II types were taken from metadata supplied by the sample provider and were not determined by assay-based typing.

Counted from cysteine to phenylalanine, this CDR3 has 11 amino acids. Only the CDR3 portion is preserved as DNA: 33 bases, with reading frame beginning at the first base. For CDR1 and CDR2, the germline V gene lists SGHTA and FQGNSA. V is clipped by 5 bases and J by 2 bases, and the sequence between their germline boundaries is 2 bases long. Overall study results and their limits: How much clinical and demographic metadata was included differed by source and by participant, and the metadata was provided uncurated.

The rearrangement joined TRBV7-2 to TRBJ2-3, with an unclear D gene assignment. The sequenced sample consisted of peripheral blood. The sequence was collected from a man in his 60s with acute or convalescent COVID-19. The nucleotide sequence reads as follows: TGTGCCAGCAGCCACACAGATACGCAGTATTTT. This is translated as CASSHTDTQYF.